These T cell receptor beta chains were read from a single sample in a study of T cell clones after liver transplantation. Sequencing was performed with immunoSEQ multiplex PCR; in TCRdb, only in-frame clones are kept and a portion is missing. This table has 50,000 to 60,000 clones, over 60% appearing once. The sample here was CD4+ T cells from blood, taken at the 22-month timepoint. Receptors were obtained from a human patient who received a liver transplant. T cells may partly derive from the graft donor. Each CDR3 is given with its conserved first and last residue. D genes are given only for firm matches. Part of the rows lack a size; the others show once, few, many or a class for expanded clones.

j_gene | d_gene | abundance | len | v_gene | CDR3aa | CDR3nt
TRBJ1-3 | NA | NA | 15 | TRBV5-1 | CASSSSGQKGNTIYF | TGCGCCAGCAGCTCCTCGGGACAAAAAGGAAACACCATATATTTT
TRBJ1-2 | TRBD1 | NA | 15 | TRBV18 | CASSLGQEANYGYTF | TGTGCCAGCTCACTAGGACAGGAGGCTAACTATGGCTACACCTTC
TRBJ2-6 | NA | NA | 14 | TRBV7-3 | CASSLGIGANVLTF | TGTGCCAGCAGCTTAGGGATTGGGGCCAACGTCCTGACTTTC
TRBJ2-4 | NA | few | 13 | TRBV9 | CASSVDTLNIQYF | TGTGCCAGCAGCGTGGACACGTTAAACATTCAGTACTTC
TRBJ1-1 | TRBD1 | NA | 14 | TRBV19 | CASSNRDRVPEAFF | TGTGCCAGTAGTAACCGGGACAGGGTCCCTGAAGCTTTCTTT
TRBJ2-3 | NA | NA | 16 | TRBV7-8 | CASSRGGFVGTDTQYF | TGTGCCAGCAGCCGTGGAGGGTTCGTAGGCACAGATACGCAGTATTTT
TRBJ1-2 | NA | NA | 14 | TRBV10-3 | CAISEGETNYGYTF | TGTGCCATCAGCGAGGGGGAAACTAACTATGGCTACACCTTC
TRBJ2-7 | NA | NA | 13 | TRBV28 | CASSTPAKGEQYF | TGTGCCAGCAGTACCCCGGCAAAGGGTGAGCAGTACTTC
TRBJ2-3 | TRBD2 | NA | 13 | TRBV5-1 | CASGTSNTDTQYF | TGCGCCAGCGGGACTAGCAATACAGATACGCAGTATTTT
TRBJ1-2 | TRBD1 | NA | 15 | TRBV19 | CASSSDRGQNYGYTF | TGTGCCAGTAGTAGTGACAGGGGGCAGAACTATGGCTACACCTTC
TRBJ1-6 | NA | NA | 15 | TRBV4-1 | CASSIRGQINSPLHF | TGCGCCAGCAGCATAAGAGGGCAGATTAATTCACCCCTCCACTTT
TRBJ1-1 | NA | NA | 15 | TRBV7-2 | CASSLSPGMNTEAFF | TGTGCCAGCAGCTTAAGCCCGGGAATGAACACTGAAGCTTTCTTT
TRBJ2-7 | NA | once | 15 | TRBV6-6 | CASSYSGDASYEQYF | TGTGCCAGCAGTTACTCGGGGGATGCCTCCTACGAGCAGTACTTC
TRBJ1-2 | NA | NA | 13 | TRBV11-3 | CASSLGDSYGYTF | TGTGCCAGCAGCTTAGGCGACAGTTATGGCTACACCTTC
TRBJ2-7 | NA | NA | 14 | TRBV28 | CASSLLGHRGEQYF | TGTGCCAGCAGTTTACTAGGACATCGGGGAGAGCAGTACTTC
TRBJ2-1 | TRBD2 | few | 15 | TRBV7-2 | CASRVSGGAGNEQFF | TGTGCCAGCAGAGTTAGCGGGGGGGCTGGGAATGAGCAGTTCTTC
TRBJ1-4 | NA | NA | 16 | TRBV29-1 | CSVDGGPGATNEKLFF | TGCAGCGTTGACGGGGGGCCAGGCGCAACTAATGAAAAACTGTTTTTT
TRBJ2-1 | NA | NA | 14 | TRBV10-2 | CASSPLGARYEQFF | TGCGCCAGCAGTCCGCTAGGGGCGAGGTATGAGCAGTTCTTC
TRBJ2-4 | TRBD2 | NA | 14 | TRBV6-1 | CASSTGTIENIQYF | TGTGCCAGCAGTACCGGGACTATAGAAAACATTCAGTACTTC
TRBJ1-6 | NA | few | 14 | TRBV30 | CAWSVLANNSPLHF | TGTGCCTGGAGTGTACTGGCTAATAATTCACCCCTCCACTTT
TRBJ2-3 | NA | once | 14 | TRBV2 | CASSERQDGDTQYF | TGTGCCAGCAGTGAGCGGCAGGATGGAGATACGCAGTATTTT
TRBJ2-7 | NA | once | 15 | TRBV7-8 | CASSSYRAPWYEQYF | TGTGCCAGCAGCTCGTACAGGGCGCCGTGGTACGAGCAGTACTTC
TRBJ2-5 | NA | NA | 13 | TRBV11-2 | CASSLPGGRPQYF | TGTGCCAGCAGCTTACCCGGGGGACGGCCCCAGTACTTC
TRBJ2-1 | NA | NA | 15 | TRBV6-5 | CASSPDRPPYNEQFF | TGTGCCAGCAGTCCCGACCGCCCCCCCTACAATGAGCAGTTCTTC
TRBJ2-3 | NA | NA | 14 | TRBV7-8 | CASSLGLLTDTQYF | TGTGCCAGCAGCTTAGGCTTGCTAACAGATACGCAGTATTTT
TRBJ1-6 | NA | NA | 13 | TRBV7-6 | CASSLGTNSPLHF | TGTGCCAGCAGCTTAGGGACCAATTCACCCCTCCACTTT
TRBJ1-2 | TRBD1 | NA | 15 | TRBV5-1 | CASSISTGERYGYTF | TGCGCCAGCAGCATTTCGACAGGGGAGAGATATGGCTACACCTTC
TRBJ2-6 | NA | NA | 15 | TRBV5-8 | CASSLQGFGANVLTF | TGTGCCAGCAGCTTGCAAGGATTTGGGGCCAACGTCCTGACTTTC
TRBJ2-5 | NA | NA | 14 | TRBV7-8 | CASSLIRGAGEQYF | TGTGCCAGCAGCTTAATTAGGGGGGCAGGGGAGCAGTACTTC
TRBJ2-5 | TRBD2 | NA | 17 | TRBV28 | CASSLVIAGGQMETQYF | TGTGCCAGCAGTTTAGTTATAGCGGGGGGGCAGATGGAGACCCAGTACTTC
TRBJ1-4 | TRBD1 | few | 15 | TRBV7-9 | CASSSMTGGNEKLFF | TGTGCCAGCAGCTCCATGACAGGGGGGAATGAAAAACTGTTTTTT
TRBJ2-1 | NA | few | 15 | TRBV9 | CASSVDLSSYNEQFF | TGTGCCAGCAGCGTAGATTTAAGCTCCTACAATGAGCAGTTCTTC
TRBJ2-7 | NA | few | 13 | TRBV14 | CASSQVVGGEQYF | TGTGCCAGCAGCCAAGTCGTAGGGGGGGAGCAGTACTTC
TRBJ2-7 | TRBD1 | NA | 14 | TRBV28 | CASSPGDRENEQYF | TGTGCCAGCAGTCCCGGGGACAGGGAGAACGAGCAGTACTTC
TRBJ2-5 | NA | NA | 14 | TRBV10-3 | CAISESGLQETQYF | TGTGCCATCAGTGAGTCTGGGTTGCAAGAGACCCAGTACTTC
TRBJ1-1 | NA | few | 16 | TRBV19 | CASSIEQGRWSTEAFF | TGTGCCAGTAGTATCGAACAGGGAAGGTGGAGCACTGAAGCTTTCTTT
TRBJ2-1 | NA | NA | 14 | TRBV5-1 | CASSSGPTYNEQFF | TGCGCCAGCAGCTCAGGCCCAACCTACAATGAGCAGTTCTTC
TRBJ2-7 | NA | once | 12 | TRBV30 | CAWSLQGYEQYF | TGTGCCTGGAGTCTACAGGGCTACGAGCAGTACTTC
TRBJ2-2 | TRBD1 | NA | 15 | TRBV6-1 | CASSEASGGTGELFF | TGTGCCAGCAGTGAAGCATCAGGGGGCACCGGGGAGCTGTTTTTT
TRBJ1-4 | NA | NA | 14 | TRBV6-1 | CASSESPGGEKLFF | TGTGCCAGCAGTGAATCCCCGGGCGGTGAAAAACTGTTTTTT
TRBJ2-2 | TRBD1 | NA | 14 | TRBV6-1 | CASIQGLYTGELFF | TGTGCCAGCATACAGGGGCTGTACACCGGGGAGCTGTTTTTT
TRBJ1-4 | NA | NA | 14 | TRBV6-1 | CASRPGRLNEKLFF | TGTGCCAGCCGTCCGGGACGGCTGAATGAAAAACTGTTTTTT
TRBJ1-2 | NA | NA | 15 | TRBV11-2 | CASSLDYQGSYGYTF | TGTGCCAGCAGCTTAGATTACCAGGGGTCCTATGGCTACACCTTC
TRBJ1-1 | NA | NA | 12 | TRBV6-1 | CASRPGSTEAFF | TGTGCCAGCAGACCCGGTAGCACTGAAGCTTTCTTT
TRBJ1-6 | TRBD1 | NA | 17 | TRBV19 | CASSQRQGSSYNSPLHF | TGTGCCAGTAGTCAACGACAGGGAAGCTCCTATAATTCACCCCTCCACTTT
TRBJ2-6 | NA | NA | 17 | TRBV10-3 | CATGGRQGDSGANVLTF | TGTGCCACGGGGGGGAGACAGGGAGACTCTGGGGCCAACGTCCTGACTTTC
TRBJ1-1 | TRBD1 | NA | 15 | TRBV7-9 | CASSPSDRENTEAFF | TGTGCCAGCAGCCCCAGCGACAGGGAGAACACTGAAGCTTTCTTT